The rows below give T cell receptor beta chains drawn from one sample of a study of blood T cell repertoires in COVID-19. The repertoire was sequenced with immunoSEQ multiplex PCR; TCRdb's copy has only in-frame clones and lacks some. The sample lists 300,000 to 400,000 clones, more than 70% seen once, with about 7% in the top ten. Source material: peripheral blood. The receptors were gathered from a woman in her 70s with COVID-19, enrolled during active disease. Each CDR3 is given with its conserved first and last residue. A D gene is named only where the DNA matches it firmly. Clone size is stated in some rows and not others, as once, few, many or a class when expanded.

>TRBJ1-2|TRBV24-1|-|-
TGTGCCACCAGTGATTTCAGGGGTGGCTACACCTTC
CATSDFRGGYTF
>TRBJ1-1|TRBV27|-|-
TGTGCCAGCAGCCGCTGGGAGGTGGACACTGAAGCTTTCTTT
CASSRWEVDTEAFF
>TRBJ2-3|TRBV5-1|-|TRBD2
TGCGCCAGCAGCTTTACTAGCGGGGGAACAGATACGCAGTATTTT
CASSFTSGGTDTQYF
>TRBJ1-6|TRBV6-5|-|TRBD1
TGTGCCAGCAGTTCCACAGGGGGCAGACCCCTCCACTTT
CASSSTGGRPLHF
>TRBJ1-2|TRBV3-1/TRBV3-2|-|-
TGTGCCAGCACCCAGGGGCCCTATGGCTACACCTTC
CASTQGPYGYTF
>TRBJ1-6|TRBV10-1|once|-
TGCGCCAACGGCGGGGGGCAGCTATACCCTAATTCACCCCTCCACTTT
CANGGGQLYPNSPLHF
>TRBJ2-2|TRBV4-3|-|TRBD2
TGCGCCAGCAGCCAAGAAAGCGGGGGGGCCCTCGGGGAGCTGTTTTTT
CASSQESGGALGELFF
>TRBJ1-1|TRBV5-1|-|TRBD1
TGCGCCAGCAGCTACACCCTCTACAGGGGCTCAAACACTGAAGCTTTCTTT
CASSYTLYRGSNTEAFF
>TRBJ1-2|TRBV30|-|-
TGTGCCACCGAGCCCGGTGTGTATGGCTACACCTTC
CATEPGVYGYTF
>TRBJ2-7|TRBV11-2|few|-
TGTGCCAGCAGCTTGTTCGCTATCTCCTACGAGCAGTACTTC
CASSLFAISYEQYF
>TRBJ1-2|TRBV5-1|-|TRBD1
TGCGCCAGCAGCTATTCGTCCAGGGGGCCGGGAGACGATGGCTACACCTTC
CASSYSSRGPGDDGYTF
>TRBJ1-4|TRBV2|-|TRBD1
TGTGCCAGCAGTGCCCGGGACAGGGGGCGATCTAATGAAAAACTGTTTTTT
CASSARDRGRSNEKLFF
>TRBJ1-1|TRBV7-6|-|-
TGTGCCAGCAGCCTAGGCGCAGGGAACACTGAAGCTTTCTTT
CASSLGAGNTEAFF
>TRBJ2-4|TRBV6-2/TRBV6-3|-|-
TGTGCCAGCAGTTACGACAGAAACATTCAGTACTTC
CASSYDRNIQYF
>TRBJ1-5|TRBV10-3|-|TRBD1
TGTGCCATCAGTGAAGACAGGGAAGGGCAGCCCCAGCATTTT
CAISEDREGQPQHF
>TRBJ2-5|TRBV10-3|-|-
TGTGCCATCAGTGGTGACATATTCCAAGAGACCCAGTACTTC
CAISGDIFQETQYF
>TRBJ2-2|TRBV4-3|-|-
TGCGCCAGCAGCCAAGTCGGAGGGAACACCGGGGAGCTGTTTTTT
CASSQVGGNTGELFF
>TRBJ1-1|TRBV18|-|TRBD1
TGTGCCAGCTCACCCTACAGGGGGCAGGTAGAGGACACTGAAGCTTTCTTT
CASSPYRGQVEDTEAFF
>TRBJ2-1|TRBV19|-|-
TGTGCCAGCCGGACTGCCTCCTACAATGAGCAGTTCTTC
CASRTASYNEQFF
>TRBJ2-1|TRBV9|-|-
TGTGCCAGCAGGGCCCCGAACAATGAGCAGTTCTTC
CASRAPNNEQFF
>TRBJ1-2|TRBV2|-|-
TGTGCCAGCAGTGCCTCCGGGGGCTATGGCTACACCTTC
CASSASGGYGYTF
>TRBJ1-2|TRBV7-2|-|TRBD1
TGTGCCAGCAGCTCACAAGGGGGCGGCTACACCTTC
CASSSQGGGYTF
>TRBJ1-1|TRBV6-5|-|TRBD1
TGTGCCAGCAGTCTGACAGGGGGCTCGTGGACTGAAGCTTTCTTT
CASSLTGGSWTEAFF
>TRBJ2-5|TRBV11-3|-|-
TGTGCCAGCAGCTTAGATGGAGAAGGGGGAGACTCCCAAGAGACCCAGTACTTC
CASSLDGEGGDSQETQYF
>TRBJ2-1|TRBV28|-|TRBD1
TGTGCCAGCAGTTCTGTTATGGGACAGGGGATACACAATGAGCAGTTCTTC
CASSSVMGQGIHNEQFF
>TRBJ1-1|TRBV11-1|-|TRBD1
TGTGCCAGCAGCGCTGACAGGGTGTATACTGAAGCTTTCTTT
CASSADRVYTEAFF
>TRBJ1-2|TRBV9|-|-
TGTGCCAGCAGCGTAGATGGTAGCCCGTATGGCTACACCTTC
CASSVDGSPYGYTF
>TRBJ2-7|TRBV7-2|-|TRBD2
TGTGCCAGCAGCCCTAGCGGGGGTCCCGGGGACGAGCAGTACTTC
CASSPSGGPGDEQYF
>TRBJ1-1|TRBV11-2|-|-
TGTGCCAGCACTTGGAGTAGCACTGAAGCTTTCTTT
CASTWSSTEAFF
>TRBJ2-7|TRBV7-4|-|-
TGTGCCAGCAGCTTAGAAGTAGCCCTCGGCTACGAGCAGTACTTC
CASSLEVALGYEQYF
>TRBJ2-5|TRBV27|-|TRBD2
TGTGCCAGCAGTTCCTTTAGCGGGGGGGCTGGGGAGACCCAGTACTTC
CASSSFSGGAGETQYF
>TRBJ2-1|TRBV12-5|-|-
TGTGCTAGTGGGATAGGGAGGGAGCAGTTCTTC
CASGIGREQFF
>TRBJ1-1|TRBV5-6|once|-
TGTGCCAGCAGCATGGGGCAGAACACTGAAGCTTTCTTT
CASSMGQNTEAFF
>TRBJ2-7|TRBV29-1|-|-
TGCAGCGTCCGGGTCACCTACGAGCAGTACTTC
CSVRVTYEQYF
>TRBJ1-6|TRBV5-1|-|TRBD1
TGCGCCAGCAGCTCAAATACAGGGGGCTCACCCCTCCACTTT
CASSSNTGGSPLHF
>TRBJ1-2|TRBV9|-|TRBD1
TGTGCCAGCAGCCCCTCCCCGGGACAGGAGAGAATTGGCTACACCTTC
CASSPSPGQERIGYTF
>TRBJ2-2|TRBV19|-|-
TGTGCCAGTTTCCAGGGCCCTTTGACCGGGGAGCTGTTTTTT
CASFQGPLTGELFF
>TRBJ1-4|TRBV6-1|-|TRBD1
TGTGCCAGCAGTGAAGTAAGGGGGCCGGATGAAAAACTGTTTTTT
CASSEVRGPDEKLFF
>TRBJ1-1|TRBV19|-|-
TGTGCCAGTAAAGGAGCACAGAACACTGAAGCTTTCTTT
CASKGAQNTEAFF
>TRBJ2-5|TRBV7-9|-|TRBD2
TGTGCCAGCAGCTTAAAAGGGCTAGCGGGGGGGCTTCGAGAGACCCAGTACTTC
CASSLKGLAGGLRETQYF
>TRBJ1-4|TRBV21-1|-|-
TGTGCCAGCAGCAAAGTGAACGGCAGGGGGCCCAGTGAAAAACTGTTTTTT
CASSKVNGRGPSEKLFF
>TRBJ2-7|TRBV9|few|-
TGTGCCAGCAGCGTAGGTGCGGGGGCCGACGAGCAGTACTTC
CASSVGAGADEQYF
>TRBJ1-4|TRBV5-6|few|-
TGTGCCAGCAGCCTGACAGCATCAACTAATGAAAAACTGTTTTTT
CASSLTASTNEKLFF
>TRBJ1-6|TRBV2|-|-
TGTGCCAGCCTCAAGGAGAGCTCCTATAATTCACCCCTCCACTTT
CASLKESSYNSPLHF
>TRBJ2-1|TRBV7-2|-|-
TGTGCCAGCAGCCCGCGACCGGACAGAGCCAATGAGCAGTTCTTC
CASSPRPDRANEQFF
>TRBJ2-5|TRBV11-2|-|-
TGTGCCAGCAGCTTATCGGGGATCCAAGAGACCCAGTACTTC
CASSLSGIQETQYF
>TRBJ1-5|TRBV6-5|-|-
TGTGCCAGCAGTTCCGGTGGTCAGCCCCAGCATTTT
CASSSGGQPQHF
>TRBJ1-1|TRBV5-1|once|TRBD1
TGCGCCAGCAGCTTGGCCCGAGGGGGCCTGAACACTGAAGCTTTCTTT
CASSLARGGLNTEAFF
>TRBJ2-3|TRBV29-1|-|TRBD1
TGCAGCGTTGCCCCCCTGCCGGTAGCCGGGACAGGGGCGTATTTT
CSVAPLPVAGTGAYF